These T cell receptor beta chains were read from a single sample in a study of blood T cell repertoires in COVID-19. The table came from immunoSEQ multiplex PCR; TCRdb's copy has only in-frame clones and leaves some out. The data contain 140,000 or so clones, about 90% of them seen just once; the ten biggest clones take up about 37%. Sequencing was done on a sample of peripheral blood. These receptors were taken from a man in his fifties or sixties who had recovered from COVID-19. The CDR3 runs from the conserved cysteine through the conserved F or W. The D gene is left open where the match is weak. Some rows have no size entry. The others give once, few or many, or a class for an expanded clone.

size: -
D: -
V: TRBV7-9
J: TRBJ2-3
DNA: TGTGCCAGCAGCTCATTGGCCGATACGCAGTATTTT
CDR3: CASSSLADTQYF

size: -
D: -
V: TRBV2
J: TRBJ1-4
DNA: TGTGCCAGCATCGAACGGGTGATGACTGAAAAACTGTTTTTT
CDR3: CASIERVMTEKLFF

size: -
D: TRBD2
V: TRBV7-3
J: TRBJ2-3
DNA: TGTGCCAGCAGCCTTAGCGGGAGCACAGATACGCAGTATTTT
CDR3: CASSLSGSTDTQYF

size: once
D: TRBD2
V: TRBV4-2
J: TRBJ2-7
DNA: TGTGCCAGCAGCCAAGCAGGGACTAGCGACTACGAGCAGTACTTC
CDR3: CASSQAGTSDYEQYF

size: few
D: TRBD2
V: TRBV27
J: TRBJ2-1
DNA: TGTGCCAGCAGTACATGGAAAGCGGGGGGGCTACTGGCCTACAATGAGCAGTTCTTC
CDR3: CASSTWKAGGLLAYNEQFF

size: -
D: -
V: TRBV5-5
J: TRBJ2-3
DNA: TGTGCCAGCAGTAGCCGACAGGGGCGGGCTAGCGGGGGCACAGATACGCAGTATTTT
CDR3: CASSSRQGRASGGTDTQYF

size: -
D: -
V: TRBV7-3
J: TRBJ2-3
DNA: TGTGCCAGCAGCTTACTTGGGGGGAACCCTAGCACAGATACGCAGTATTTT
CDR3: CASSLLGGNPSTDTQYF

size: -
D: TRBD1
V: TRBV5-4
J: TRBJ2-2
DNA: TGTGCCAGCAGCCGACAGGGGGCCACCGGGGAGCTGTTTTTT
CDR3: CASSRQGATGELFF

size: -
D: -
V: TRBV6-5
J: TRBJ2-7
DNA: TGTGCCAGCAGTTCTAGGCCGGGAGTCTACGAGCAGTACTTC
CDR3: CASSSRPGVYEQYF

size: -
D: -
V: TRBV4-3
J: TRBJ2-5
DNA: TGCGCCAGCAGCCAAGGCAGTACAGACAAAACCCAGTACTTC
CDR3: CASSQGSTDKTQYF

size: -
D: TRBD1
V: TRBV27
J: TRBJ1-2
DNA: TGTGCCAGCAGTTCGACAGGGACAGTAGCTAACTATGGCTACACCTTC
CDR3: CASSSTGTVANYGYTF

size: few
D: TRBD1
V: TRBV18
J: TRBJ2-1
DNA: TGTGCCAGCTCACCGCTTAGCGGACAGGGGATGAATGAGCAGTTCTTC
CDR3: CASSPLSGQGMNEQFF

size: once
D: TRBD1
V: TRBV6-5
J: TRBJ1-2
DNA: TGTGCCAGCAGTCCCCCGGGGACAGGGGCTATTGGCTACACCTTC
CDR3: CASSPPGTGAIGYTF

size: -
D: TRBD1
V: TRBV9
J: TRBJ2-7
DNA: TGTGCCAGCAGCGTAAGACAGGGTAGCGAGCAGTACTTC
CDR3: CASSVRQGSEQYF

size: once
D: TRBD1
V: TRBV7-2
J: TRBJ1-5
DNA: TGTGCCAGCAGCCCCGGGACAGAGTTTAGCAATCAGCCCCAGCATTTT
CDR3: CASSPGTEFSNQPQHF

size: -
D: -
V: TRBV3-1/TRBV3-2
J: TRBJ1-1
DNA: TGTGCCAGCAGCCAGGGGGGTAATGAAGCTTTCTTT
CDR3: CASSQGGNEAFF

size: -
D: -
V: TRBV6-1
J: TRBJ2-2
DNA: TGTGCCAGCAGTGAGGCAGTCCCCGCGAACACCGGGGAGCTGTTTTTT
CDR3: CASSEAVPANTGELFF

size: -
D: TRBD2
V: TRBV11-2
J: TRBJ2-1
DNA: TGTGCCAGCAGCTCGAGACTAGCGGGTAACAATGAGCAGTTCTTC
CDR3: CASSSRLAGNNEQFF

size: -
D: TRBD1
V: TRBV27
J: TRBJ1-2
DNA: TGTGCCAGCAGTTTTGGCCAGGGGGCTGGCTACACCTTC
CDR3: CASSFGQGAGYTF

size: -
D: TRBD2
V: TRBV7-2
J: TRBJ2-7
DNA: TGTGCCAGCAGCTTGGGCGGGGGGGACTTCTACGAGCAGTACTTC
CDR3: CASSLGGGDFYEQYF

size: -
D: TRBD1
V: TRBV2
J: TRBJ1-4
DNA: TGTGCCAGCATTGAATCCGGGACAGGGTTGAGGGGTAATGAAAAACTGTTTTTT
CDR3: CASIESGTGLRGNEKLFF

size: -
D: -
V: TRBV7-6
J: TRBJ1-4
DNA: TGTGCCAGCAGCTTAGAGGGGGAAGCGGGGGAAAAACTGTTTTTT
CDR3: CASSLEGEAGEKLFF

size: -
D: TRBD1
V: TRBV30
J: TRBJ1-1
DNA: TGTGCCTGCACCGGGACAGGCTACACTGAAGCTTTCTTT
CDR3: CACTGTGYTEAFF

size: -
D: TRBD1
V: TRBV6-2/TRBV6-3
J: TRBJ1-1
DNA: TGTGCCAGCAGCCTCTCCGGGACAGATTTCATGAACACTGAAGCTTTCTTT
CDR3: CASSLSGTDFMNTEAFF

size: -
D: -
V: TRBV12-3/TRBV12-4
J: TRBJ1-4
DNA: TGTGCCAGCAGCGCCAGGGGTATTGAAAAACTGTTTTTT
CDR3: CASSARGIEKLFF

size: once
D: -
V: TRBV11-3
J: TRBJ2-3
DNA: TGTGCCAGCAGCTTAGGATCCGGACAGAAACTTCTCACAGATACGCAGTATTTT
CDR3: CASSLGSGQKLLTDTQYF

size: -
D: -
V: TRBV30
J: TRBJ1-1
DNA: TGTGCCTGGGGACGGGAGAACACTGAAGCTTTCTTT
CDR3: CAWGRENTEAFF

size: -
D: -
V: TRBV7-2
J: TRBJ2-5
DNA: TGTGCCAGCAGCTTCGGGAGCGGGGAGACCCAGTACTTC
CDR3: CASSFGSGETQYF

size: -
D: TRBD2
V: TRBV7-9
J: TRBJ2-2
DNA: TGTGCCAGCAGCCGGGACTACTACACCGGGGAGCTGTTTTTT
CDR3: CASSRDYYTGELFF

size: few
D: -
V: TRBV25-1
J: TRBJ1-3
DNA: TGTGCCAGCAGTGCGGCAGGGCTGTGGGGCACCATATATTTT
CDR3: CASSAAGLWGTIYF

size: -
D: TRBD2
V: TRBV24-1
J: TRBJ2-3
DNA: TGTGCCACCAGTGGGGCGGGGGGCACAGATACGCAGTATTTT
CDR3: CATSGAGGTDTQYF

size: -
D: -
V: TRBV5-1
J: TRBJ2-3
DNA: TGCGCCAGCAGCTACCCACTTACTAGCCTAGATACGCAGTATTTT
CDR3: CASSYPLTSLDTQYF

size: -
D: TRBD1
V: TRBV7-2
J: TRBJ1-4
DNA: TGTGCCAGCAGCCCTGGACAGGGGCAGTATGAAAAACTGTTTTTT
CDR3: CASSPGQGQYEKLFF

size: -
D: TRBD1
V: TRBV2
J: TRBJ2-2
DNA: TGTGCCAGCAGTAGGGGACAGGGAAAAACCGGGGAGCTGTTTTTT
CDR3: CASSRGQGKTGELFF

size: -
D: -
V: TRBV4-3
J: TRBJ2-1
DNA: TGCGCCAGCAGCCAAGTTCAGGGGCCTAGCTCCTACAATGAGCAGTTCTTC
CDR3: CASSQVQGPSSYNEQFF

size: -
D: -
V: TRBV13
J: TRBJ2-7
DNA: TGTGCCAGCAGCTTAGGACACAGTTTGAGCGGGGGACAGAGATACGAGCAGTACTTC
CDR3: CASSLGHSLSGGQRYEQYF

size: -
D: TRBD1
V: TRBV15
J: TRBJ2-1
DNA: TGTGCCACCAGCAATCGGGACAGGGGGCCGCCTGAGCAGTTCTTC
CDR3: CATSNRDRGPPEQFF

size: -
D: TRBD1
V: TRBV29-1
J: TRBJ2-1
DNA: TGCAGCGTTAAACAGGGGGCGTGGAATGAGCAGTTCTTC
CDR3: CSVKQGAWNEQFF

size: -
D: TRBD2
V: TRBV11-2
J: TRBJ2-7
DNA: TGTGCCAGCAGCTTAGAGGGGGGGAGGCGCGAGCAGTACTTC
CDR3: CASSLEGGRREQYF

size: -
D: -
V: TRBV2
J: TRBJ1-2
DNA: TGTGCCAGCAGTGGAGACAGTCCGGGCTACACCTTC
CDR3: CASSGDSPGYTF

size: once
D: TRBD1
V: TRBV27
J: TRBJ1-2
DNA: TGTGCCACCATCGGACAGGGACGCTACACCTTC
CDR3: CATIGQGRYTF

size: -
D: TRBD1
V: TRBV18
J: TRBJ1-6
DNA: TGTGCCAGCTCACCGGGACAGGGTTTTAATTCACCCCTCCACTTT
CDR3: CASSPGQGFNSPLHF

size: once
D: TRBD1
V: TRBV6-5
J: TRBJ1-1
DNA: TGTGCCAGCTCCACGGCAGGGGGGTCGGCTGAAGCTTTCTTT
CDR3: CASSTAGGSAEAFF

size: once
D: TRBD1
V: TRBV6-1
J: TRBJ2-5
DNA: TGTGCCAGCAGTGAACTAGGAACAGGGGGTTTACAAGAGACCCAGTACTTC
CDR3: CASSELGTGGLQETQYF

size: -
D: TRBD1
V: TRBV5-1
J: TRBJ2-7
DNA: TGCGCCAGCAGCGTAGGACAGGGCCCCTGGGGGCAGTACTTC
CDR3: CASSVGQGPWGQYF

size: -
D: -
V: TRBV2
J: TRBJ1-2
DNA: TGTGCCAGCATTGGGCAACGAGGGTACTATGGCTACACCTTC
CDR3: CASIGQRGYYGYTF

size: -
D: -
V: TRBV11-2
J: TRBJ2-1
DNA: TGTGCCAGCAGCTTAGTAGCGGAGAACAATGAGCAGTTCTTC
CDR3: CASSLVAENNEQFF

size: few
D: TRBD1
V: TRBV19
J: TRBJ2-1
DNA: TGTGCCAGTAGTGGGGTCGGGGACAGGAAGAATGAGCAGTTCTTC
CDR3: CASSGVGDRKNEQFF

size: -
D: TRBD1
V: TRBV18
J: TRBJ1-3
DNA: TGTGCCAGCTCTCTCGGACAGGGCGGAAACACCATATATTTT
CDR3: CASSLGQGGNTIYF

size: -
D: -
V: TRBV30
J: TRBJ1-1
DNA: TGTGCCTGGAGTGAACTAGGCGAAACTGAAGCTTTCTTT
CDR3: CAWSELGETEAFF

size: -
D: TRBD1
V: TRBV7-9
J: TRBJ1-4
DNA: TGTGCCAGCAGCCTACAGGGGAGTAATGAAAAACTGTTTTTT
CDR3: CASSLQGSNEKLFF

size: -
D: -
V: TRBV7-9
J: TRBJ1-4
DNA: TGTGCCAGCAGCCCTCGCCGGGCAACTAATGAAAAACTGTTTTTT
CDR3: CASSPRRATNEKLFF

size: -
D: TRBD2
V: TRBV6-2/TRBV6-3
J: TRBJ2-1
DNA: TGTGCCAGCAGTTCCCCTTTGGGGAGCGGGGGGGCCTACAATGAGCAGTTCTTC
CDR3: CASSSPLGSGGAYNEQFF

size: -
D: -
V: TRBV30
J: TRBJ2-7
DNA: TGTGCCTGGAGTGGGGGGCTGGTCACCTACGAGCAGTACTTC
CDR3: CAWSGGLVTYEQYF

size: -
D: -
V: TRBV4-2
J: TRBJ2-5
DNA: TGTGCCAGCAGCCAAGGTGGCAGGAAAGAAGAGACCCAGTACTTC
CDR3: CASSQGGRKEETQYF

size: -
D: TRBD1
V: TRBV2
J: TRBJ1-6
DNA: TGTGCCAGCAGTGAATGGACAGGAGGATCACCCCTCCACTTT
CDR3: CASSEWTGGSPLHF

size: -
D: -
V: TRBV6-5
J: TRBJ1-1
DNA: TGTGCCAGCGTAGACCGGGGAGTCATGAACACTGAAGCTTTCTTT
CDR3: CASVDRGVMNTEAFF